Described below is a single T cell receptor beta chain sequence and its context. The sample holds one count of this clone. No cognate antigen has been identified for it. Base qualities are not provided; no much larger clone lies one nucleotide away. At diagnosis, tumor, uninvolved tumor-adjacent lung and peripheral blood were collected and then preserved as a mix of FFPE and fresh-frozen material. For TCR repertoire profiling, the blood samples were analyzed as peripheral blood mononuclear cells. This specimen comes from a study of T cells in localized non-small cell lung cancer (dated by TCRdb to 2020 to 2021). About the study as a whole: T cell repertoires of hundreds of early-stage NSCLC patients were analyzed, with tumors being compared against uninvolved tumor-adjacent lungs. Of the NSCLC patients, roughly 130 were male and about a hundred were female, and the mean age was approximately 66 years. The cohort comprised around 240 treatment-naïve NSCLC patients with resected, localized lung tumors. Study-wide conclusions, independent of this receptor: A median of around 57 of the top 100 tumor clones were detected in paired uninvolved adjacent lung, and about 29 of these tumor clones were also found among the top 100 clones of the paired uninvolved adjacent lung. Because multi-region tumor sequencing was not done, intratumor heterogeneity could not be ruled out. Longer overall survival was associated with higher blood T cell density, whereas shorter survival was associated with higher adjacent-lung clonality. Because the study design was exploratory, TCR variables were selected using unadjusted p-values without false-discovery rate correction. Uninvolved tumor-adjacent lung showed the highest T cell clonality, higher than tumor, which suggests more focused antigenic responses in the uninvolved tumor-adjacent lung.

CDR1 and CDR2, per the germline V gene, are MNHNS and SASEGT. The CDR3 runs 11 amino acids, cysteine and phenylalanine included. The DNA shown is the 33-base CDR3, in frame from base 1. The junction shows trimming of 2 bases on V and 12 bases on J, plus 11 bases between the germline ends. TCR beta CDR3 regions were sequenced from DNA using the immunoSEQ Assay. In the authors' own workflow: To compute T cell density, TCR beta template counts were normalized to usable DNA, which was estimated by amplifying housekeeping genes. The preseqR package was used to estimate richness by extrapolating to 400,000 templates for PBMC samples and to 120,000 templates for tissue samples. Clonality was defined as one minus Pielou's evenness. Tissue-enriched TCRs were identified by differential abundance testing using productive amino-acid clonotypes, minimum total count 5 and alpha 0.1. The Jaccard Index and the Morisita Overlap Index were used to measure repertoire overlap between compartments. TCR beta CDR3s were clustered by GLIPH together with public tetramer-defined viral CDR3s, and at least three viral sequences plus V-gene enrichment were required for viral motifs. TCRdb provides this immuneACCESS table in a form limited to in-frame rearrangements. Some clones are lacking; in checked studies, under half of them reflect an unresolved V gene, and why the rest are absent is not known. V and J calls and clone size are as listed in that table; D and trimming were resolved from the DNA. The sample table records over 30,000 clones; about 80% of these occur just once. Roughly a third of the sample is taken by the ten largest.

Rearrangement joined TRBV6-1 to TRBJ2-7, with no reliable assignment of the D segment. The sequence was collected from a male donor older than 55 with stage II squamous cell lung carcinoma. The sample was peripheral blood, taken before any cancer treatment. The CDR3 protein sequence reads: CASSEITLRYF. The nucleotide sequence reads TGTGCCAGCAGTGAAATCACCCTACGGTACTTC.